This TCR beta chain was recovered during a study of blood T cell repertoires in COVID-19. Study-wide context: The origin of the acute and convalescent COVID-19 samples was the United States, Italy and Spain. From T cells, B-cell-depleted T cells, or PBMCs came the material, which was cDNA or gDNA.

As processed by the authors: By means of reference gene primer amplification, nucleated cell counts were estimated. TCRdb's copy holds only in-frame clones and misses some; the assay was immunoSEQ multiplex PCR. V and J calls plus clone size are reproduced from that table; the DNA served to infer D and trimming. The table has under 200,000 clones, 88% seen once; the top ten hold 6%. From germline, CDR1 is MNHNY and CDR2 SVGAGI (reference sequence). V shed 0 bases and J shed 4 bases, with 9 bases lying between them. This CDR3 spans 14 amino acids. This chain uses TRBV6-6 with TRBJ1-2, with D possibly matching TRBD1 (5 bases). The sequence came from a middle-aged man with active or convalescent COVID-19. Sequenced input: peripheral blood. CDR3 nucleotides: TGTGCCAGCAGTTACTCGACAGCCAGCTATGGCTACACCTTC. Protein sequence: CASSYSTASYGYTF.